This TCR beta chain was found in a study of blood T cells in healthy people across ages. Study-wide findings and caveats: Compared with aged donors, long-lived donors showed fewer expanded clones, suggesting selection.

It was with a sample-barcoded 5' primer and a J-beta primer mix that a second PCR of about 6 to 12 cycles was run. TCRdb redid the calling of the 5' RACE reads with MiXCR, one entry per CDR3 protein. The table shows almost 1 million distinct CDR3 sequences, with roughly 47% occurring only once. Worth noting for this clonotype: Its antigen is as yet unknown.

The length of the CDR3 is 14 residues. Germline V CDR1 and CDR2: LNHDA, SQIVND (reference sequence). Sequencing was done on a sample of blood. J is TRBJ2-4 and V is TRBV19; 7 nucleotides agree with TRBD2. The J call may be faulty, since TRBJ2-5 better matches the DNA end. This receptor was identified in a woman aged 55-70 years in good health. The CDR3 here is CASSIQRDGETQYF. The CDR3 DNA reads as TGTGCCAGTAGTATTCAGCGGGATGGCGAGACCCAGTACTTC.